This TCR beta chain was observed in a study of T cell responses to AZD1222 COVID-19 vaccine. With V trimmed by 3 bases and J by 0 bases, 1 base remained unmatched. The CDR3 totals 15 residues. Germline-derived CDR1 and CDR2 are KGHSH and LQKENI. This clone was seen a handful of times. Assay: immunoSEQ multiplex PCR; the TCRdb copy retains only in-frame clones and omits some. Of 150,000 to 200,000 clones in the sample, roughly 93% are singletons; the top ten hold about 3.9%. The sequencing used peripheral blood, collected on day 0 of AZD1222 vaccination. V gene TRBV18 combines with J gene TRBJ2-2, with 7 bases fitting TRBD1. The TCR originated in an adult in good health. CDR3 loop: CASSPRGPNTGELFF. CDR3 DNA sequence: TGTGCCAGCTCACCGAGGGGGCCGAACACCGGGGAGCTGTTTTTT.